This T cell receptor beta chain was sequenced during a study of T cell changes during pregnancy in multiple sclerosis. Some clones are missing from TCRdb's copy, which holds only in-frame ones; the method was immunoSEQ multiplex PCR. This sample has approximately 40,000 clones; around 89% occur once, and the top ten carry about 0.51%. Germline CDR1 reads MNHEY; CDR2 reads SVGAGI. Trimming shortened V by 2 bases and J by 0 bases, and 8 bases separated the two germline ends. The CDR3 is 15 residues long. This chain connects TRBV6-5 to TRBJ1-5; no definite D call. This clonotype was sampled from a female donor with multiple sclerosis, enrolled in a pregnancy study. Material: CD4+ T cells from peripheral blood mononuclear cells, obtained in the first trimester of pregnancy. The CDR3 here is CASSYGPYSNQPQHF. CDR3 sequence (DNA): TGTGCCAGCAGTTACGGCCCTTATAGCAATCAGCCCCAGCATTTT.